A selection of T cell receptor beta chains follows, all from one sample in a study of shared clonotypes between healthy human individuals. TCRdb keeps only in-frame clones here, not all; method: immunoSEQ multiplex PCR. Counted here are millions of clones, about 92% occurring once; the ten biggest clones make up roughly 0.13%. Sequenced material: naive CD4+ T cells sorted from blood. The origin of the receptors is a young man in good health. Each CDR3 is given without its conserved first and last residue.

CDR3aa,v_gene,j_gene
AWKLSSSYNSPLH,TRBV30,TRBJ1-6
ASSVTSGAHYEQY,TRBV9,TRBJ2-7
ASSDGTEAF,TRBV6-4,TRBJ1-1
ASYPRQGYGYT,TRBV28,TRBJ1-2
ASSLTGTNEKLF,TRBV7-9,TRBJ1-4
ASSPGDRQNEKLF,TRBV9,TRBJ1-4
ASSSGVTGELF,TRBV11-2,TRBJ2-2
AVPGGGRGYNEQF,TRBV19,TRBJ2-1
AWNDSPNEKLF,TRBV30,TRBJ1-4
ASRLAGETQY,TRBV2,TRBJ2-5
AWSVNRGGELF,TRBV30,TRBJ2-2
ASSTDLGNTIY,TRBV18,TRBJ1-3
ASSLNPTGYNEQF,TRBV28,TRBJ2-1
ASRTGTANSPLH,TRBV28,TRBJ1-6
ASSSTLKGETQY,TRBV7-2,TRBJ2-5
SVESSPGQGGEKLF,TRBV29-1,TRBJ1-4
ASTRVPGELF,TRBV6-1,TRBJ2-2